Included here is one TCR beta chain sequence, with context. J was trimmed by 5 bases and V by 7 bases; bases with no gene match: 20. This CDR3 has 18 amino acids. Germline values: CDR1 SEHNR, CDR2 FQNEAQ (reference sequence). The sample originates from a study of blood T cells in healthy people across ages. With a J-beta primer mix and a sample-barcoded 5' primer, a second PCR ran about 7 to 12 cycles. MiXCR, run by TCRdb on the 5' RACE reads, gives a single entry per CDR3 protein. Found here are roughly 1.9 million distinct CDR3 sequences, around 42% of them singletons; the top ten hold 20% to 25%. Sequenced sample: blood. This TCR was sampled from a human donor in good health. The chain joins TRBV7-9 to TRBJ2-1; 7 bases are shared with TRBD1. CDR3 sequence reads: CASKGPDRSWPLNNEQFF. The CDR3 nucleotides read TGTGCCAGCAAGGGGCCGGACAGGTCTTGGCCGCTAAACAATGAGCAGTTCTTC.